This TCR beta chain was identified during a study of HIV-infected patients and healthy controls. cDNA was made from 500 ng RNA using alpha and beta constant primers. Alpha and beta chain libraries were made separately by chain-specific third strand synthesis with multiplexing indices. TCRdb re-analysed the 5' RACE reads in MiXCR, keeping a single row per CDR3 protein. This table has over 7,500 distinct CDR3 sequences, 5% to 6.5% appearing once. This clonotype was found many times. Antigen: not known. Overall study findings and caveats: In healthy controls, MAIT alpha CDR3s were common; in HIV+ repertoires, severely depleted. Significant mean usage differences between HIV-infected patients and controls involved eight alpha and eight beta V genes.

No cell fractionation was done, so the repertoire covers all unsorted peripheral blood T cells. Sample: blood, taken before antiretroviral therapy. The receptor comes from an adult with HIV infection.

CDR3 residues: CASSLDTGNEKLFF. For the CDR3, the DNA is TGTGCCAGCAGCTTGGATACGGGAAATGAAAAACTGTTTTTT. The V call is TRBV5-4, the J call TRBJ1-4; D remains ambiguous. From germline, CDR1 is SGHNT and CDR2 YYREEE (reference sequence). V shed 0 bases and J shed 5 bases, with 8 bases lying between them. The CDR3 runs 14 residues.